One and the same sample provided the 3 T cell receptor beta chains below, sequenced in a study of blood T cell repertoires in COVID-19 (dated by TCRdb to about 2020). Library preparation employed the immunoSEQ multiplex PCR assay. The clones in this table, taken by TCRdb from immuneACCESS, are in-frame only. Not every clone is retained; where verified, under half of the shortfall comes from an unresolved V gene, and the cause of the rest is unknown. In all, the sample holds hundreds of thousands of clones, and around 91% of those were seen once. The top ten hold around 3.3% of the sample. Sequences were obtained from peripheral blood. The receptors were sampled from a woman between 18 and 29 years old who had recovered from COVID-19.

This rearrangement joins TRBV10-2 to TRBJ1-1; D unclear. Germline values: CDR1 WSHSY, CDR2 SAAADI. CDR3 size: 11 residues. V was trimmed by 3 bases and J by 5 bases, leaving 4 bases between them. CDR3 residues: CASSDSTEAFF. In DNA form, the CDR3 reads TGCGCCAGCAGTGACAGTACTGAAGCTTTCTTT.

The chain has TRBV7-8 and TRBJ2-1, with no clear D. V lost 1 base and J lost 0, with 10 bases in between. The CDR3 extends over 16 amino acids. Germline V gene sequence: CDR1 SGHVS, CDR2 FQNEAQ. CDR3 in amino acids: CASSLVARSSYNEQFF. CDR3 coding DNA: TGTGCCAGCAGCTTAGTGGCTAGGAGCTCCTACAATGAGCAGTTCTTC.

This chain joins TRBV19 and TRBJ1-1, with 7 bases aligning to TRBD1. V shed 8 bases and J 3 bases; nucleotides not matched to a gene: 3. The germline CDR1 and CDR2 sequences are LNHDA and SQIVND (reference sequence). The CDR3 runs 12 residues. The CDR3: CASGRGDTEAFF. The CDR3 bases are TGTGCCAGTGGCAGGGGGGACACTGAAGCTTTCTTT. The full variable domain, with the rest looked up from reference TRBV19 and TRBJ1-1, is DGGITQSPKYLFRKEGQNVTLSCEQNLNHDAMYWYRQDPGQGLRLIYYSQIVNDFQKGDIAEGYSVSREKKESFPLTVTSAQKNPTAFYLCASGRGDTEAFFGQGTRLTVV.